Presented here are 25 T cell receptor beta chains from one specimen sequenced in a study of identical twins. TCRdb analysed the 5' RACE reads with MiXCR anew, one entry per CDR3 protein. The data contain 500,000 to 650,000 distinct CDR3 sequences, about 7% of them seen just once; the ten biggest clones take up 1.6%. Separately, the same data were catalogued under a study of yellow fever vaccine responses in identical twins.

Sequenced material: PBMCs. Source of these receptors: a woman younger than 35 in good health.

The table lists this clonotype with a few counts. This chain connects TRBV5-1 to TRBJ1-2, with TRBD1 as a possible D gene (5 bases). The CDR3 spans 16 residues. The germline CDR1 and CDR2 sequences are SGHRS and YFSETQ. The V and J ends lost 2 bases and 3 bases respectively, with 17 bases between them. CDR3 in DNA: TGCGCCAGCAGCTTCGGCAGGGCACAATGGGACTATGGCTACACCTTC. Protein product: CASSFGRAQWDYGYTF.

The rearrangement joins TRBV18 to TRBJ2-1; 9 bases fit TRBD2. The CDR3 has 15 residues. With 2 bases clipped from V and 2 bases from J, the junction kept 1 base outside the gene matches. CDR1 is KGHSH, CDR2 LQKENI, per germline. CDR3 coding DNA: TGTGCCAGCTCACCAGCGGGAGGGACCTACAATGAGCAGTTCTTC. Its protein product is CASSPAGGTYNEQFF.

The chain couples TRBV13 to TRBJ2-5; possible D gene TRBD2, 5 bases. V lost 4 bases to trimming and J lost 1 base, with 19 bases between them. Germline loops: CDR1 PRHDT, CDR2 FYEKMQ (reference sequence). The CDR3 sequence is 17 residues long. The CDR3 nucleotides are TGTGCCAGCAGCTCCCTTTCGCCTAGCCCATTCCAAGAGACCCAGTACTTC. Its translation: CASSSLSPSPFQETQYF.

This clonotype came up many times. The gene calls are TRBV27 and TRBJ1-2, with D possibly matching TRBD1 (5 bases). The germline V and J ends were trimmed by 5 bases and 5 bases, with 12 bases remaining between them. CDR3 length: 13 amino acids. CDR1 is MNHEY and CDR2 is SMNVEV in the germline V gene (reference sequence). The CDR3 region has the DNA TGTGCCAGCAGTCCGACGGGGGGGTATGGCTACACCTTC. It translates to CASSPTGGYGYTF.

There are many counts of this clonotype. This chain joins TRBV5-1 and TRBJ1-1; possible D gene TRBD1, 5 bases. CDR1 is SGHRS, CDR2 YFSETQ, per germline. Deletions cut 0 bases from V and 3 bases from J, with 9 bases between. There are 14 residues in the CDR3. This chain's CDR3 is CASSLGRADTEAFF. The CDR3 region has the DNA TGCGCCAGCAGCTTGGGCAGGGCGGACACTGAAGCTTTCTTT.

This clonotype showed up many times. The chain has TRBV3-1 and TRBJ2-1; 7 bases agree with TRBD2. The CDR3 is made up of 15 amino acids. Germline CDR1 LGHDT, CDR2 YNNKEL (reference sequence). V shed 2 bases, J shed 5 bases, and the junction held 6 bases outside the gene matches. CDR3: CASSQMASGNNEQFF. CDR3 DNA sequence: TGTGCCAGCAGCCAAATGGCTAGCGGCAACAATGAGCAGTTCTTC.

The V gene is TRBV5-1, the J gene TRBJ2-7, with 15 positions matching TRBD2. CDR1 and CDR2 (germline): SGHRS, YFSETQ. With 4 bases clipped from V and 6 bases from J, the junction kept 5 bases outside the gene matches. The CDR3 spans 15 residues. The CDR3 protein is CASSQGLAGGLEQYF. The DNA of the CDR3 is TGCGCCAGCAGCCAAGGACTAGCGGGAGGGCTCGAGCAGTACTTC.

This chain joins TRBV4-2 and TRBJ2-2, with TRBD2 matching 8 bases. After removal of 0 bases from V and 3 bases from J, the junction contained 9 bases not matched to a gene. There are 18 residues in the CDR3. CDR1 and CDR2 (germline): LGHNA, YNFKEQ. CDR3 amino acids: CASSQESLASGYTGELFF. CDR3 bases: TGTGCCAGCAGCCAAGAATCTTTGGCTAGCGGGTACACCGGGGAGCTGTTTTTT.

This clonotype was detected ten times or more. The chain uses TRBV5-1 and TRBJ1-1; 10 bases map to TRBD1. Germline lookup yields CDR1 SGHRS and CDR2 YFSETQ. The trim removed 0 bases at V and 0 bases at J, leaving 5 bases unmatched. This CDR3 has 17 residues. The CDR3 bases are TGCGCCAGCAGCTTGGATCGGGACAGGGGAGTGAACACTGAAGCTTTCTTT. Translation: CASSLDRDRGVNTEAFF.

This clonotype was seen more than once but under ten times. V usage is TRBV3-1 and J usage is TRBJ2-5; perhaps TRBD2 as D (6 bases). The CDR3 totals 14 residues. CDR1 is LGHDT, CDR2 YNNKEL, per germline (reference sequence). Trimming left V 4 bases short and J 2 bases short, with 11 bases between. CDR3 in amino acids: CASSPKRVQETQYF. The CDR3 DNA follows: TGTGCCAGCAGCCCCAAGCGGGTACAAGAGACCCAGTACTTC.

A remark on this clonotype: A much larger clone is a single base away; this may be a read error. The chain couples TRBV2 to TRBJ1-1; a weak D match, TRBD1 (6 bases). From germline, CDR1 is SNHLY and CDR2 FYNNEI. The CDR3 sequence is 10 residues long. In DNA form, the CDR3 reads TGTGCCAGCATGAGGGGGGAAGCTTGCTTT. This translates into CASMRGEACF.

Ten or more counts support this clonotype. The rearrangement links TRBV7-6 to TRBJ2-2; 9 bases fit TRBD1. V dropped 4 bases and J dropped 3; count of bases not matched to a gene: 12. CDR3 length equals 18 residues. In germline, CDR1 is SGHVS, CDR2 FNYEAQ. The CDR3 DNA is TGTGCCAGCAGCTCGGACAGGGGATTGGAATGGGACACCGGGGAGCTGTTTTTT. Amino acid sequence: CASSSDRGLEWDTGELFF. Full variable domain (rest looked up from reference TRBV7-6 and TRBJ2-2): GAGVSQSPRYKVTKRGQDVALRCDPISGHVSLYWYRQALGQGPEFLTYFNYEAQQDKSGLPNDRFSAERPEGSISTLTIQRTEQRDSAMYRCASSSDRGLEWDTGELFFGEGSRLTVL.

The sample holds many counts of this clonotype. The chain has TRBV18 and TRBJ2-5; tentative D call: TRBD1 (5 bases). Germline CDR1 and CDR2: KGHSH and LQKENI. V lost 1 base to trimming and J lost 5 bases, with 11 bases between them. This CDR3 comprises 14 residues. CDR3 coding DNA: TGTGCCAGCTCACCACTGAAGGGGATGGAGACCCAGTACTTC. Translated: CASSPLKGMETQYF.

The chain has TRBV25-1 and TRBJ1-6; D is undetermined. The V gene lost 5 bases and the J gene lost 5 bases, with 7 bases spanning the gap. Germline V gene data show CDR1 as MGHDK and CDR2 as SYGVNS. The CDR3 is 13 amino acids. CDR3 region: CASSLPNNSPLHF. CDR3 DNA: TGTGCCAGCAGTCTCCCGAATAATTCACCCCTCCACTTT.

This clonotype appeared a few times. The chain recombines TRBV12-3 or TRBV12-4 with TRBJ1-2; D ambiguous. Deletions cut 5 bases from V and 6 bases from J, with 22 bases between. This CDR3 region has 16 residues. The CDR3 loop is CASSAYLRWLEDGYTF. The DNA for the CDR3 is TGTGCCAGCAGTGCCTACCTCAGGTGGCTAGAGGATGGCTACACCTTC.

This clonotype was recorded at least ten times. The chain recombines TRBV12-3 or TRBV12-4 with TRBJ2-7; perhaps TRBD1 as D (6 bases). The CDR3 has 14 amino acids. Trimming left V 3 bases short and J 6 bases short, with 15 bases between. The DNA of the CDR3 is TGTGCCAGCAGTTTGCAGGGGAGTCGCTCCGAGCAGTACTTC. This gives the protein CASSLQGSRSEQYF.

The chain couples TRBV14 to TRBJ2-7; 9 bases fit TRBD2. Per germline, CDR1 SGHDN and CDR2 FVKESK. The CDR3 is made up of 15 amino acids. With 1 base clipped from V and 10 bases from J, the junction kept 11 bases outside the gene matches. The CDR3 region is CASSQAGETSGKQYV. In DNA form, the CDR3 reads TGTGCCAGCAGCCAAGCCGGCGAGACTAGCGGAAAACAGTACGTC.

V is TRBV21-1 and J is TRBJ2-1. TRBV21-1 is reported as a pseudogene. This CDR3 is 16 amino acids long. The CDR3 here is CASSNPRQGSYNEQFF. CDR3 in DNA: TGTGCCAGCAGCAATCCTAGGCAGGGCTCCTACAATGAGCAGTTCTTC.

The table lists this clonotype with many counts. This CDR3 is CATSIGNPTSSYEQYV. The CDR3 DNA sequence: TGTGCCACCAGCATTGGAAATCCTACGAGCTCCTACGAGCAGTACGTC. The chain is built from TRBV15 and TRBJ2-7; no clear D. The CDR3 runs to 16 residues. CDR1 is LNHNV and CDR2 is YYDKDF in the germline V gene (reference sequence). Between the trimmed V and J ends, which lost 4 bases and 0 bases, there was a span of 16 bases.

The gene calls are TRBV11-2 and TRBJ2-1; 13 bases align to TRBD2. The CDR3 is 20 residues long. Germline lookup yields CDR1 SGHAT and CDR2 FQNNGV. V lost 4 bases to trimming and J lost 0 bases; unmatched junction nucleotides: 12. The CDR3 reads CASSSRVGTSGASSYNEQFF. The CDR3 DNA reads as TGTGCCAGCAGCTCTAGGGTCGGGACTAGCGGGGCAAGCTCCTACAATGAGCAGTTCTTC.

This clonotype showed up just a few times. J is TRBJ2-5 and V is TRBV5-5; D may be TRBD1 (5 bases). The germline V and J ends were trimmed by 0 bases and 7 bases, with 13 bases remaining between them. The CDR3 spans 14 residues. CDR1 SGHKS and CDR2 YYEKEE come from the germline V gene (reference sequence). CDR3 DNA: TGTGCCAGCAGCTTGGATGGCAGGGCTTGGACCCAGTACTTC. It is translated as CASSLDGRAWTQYF.

This clonotype was observed a few times. This chain connects TRBV7-9 to TRBJ2-1, with TRBD2 matching 7 bases. V shed 0 bases and J 4 bases; nucleotides not matched to a gene: 3. The germline CDR1 and CDR2 sequences are SEHNR and FQNEAQ (reference sequence). CDR3 length equals 15 residues. The CDR3 spells CASSLARREYNEQFF. CDR3 bases: TGTGCCAGCAGCTTAGCGCGGCGGGAGTACAATGAGCAGTTCTTC.

There are many counts of this clonotype. This chain uses TRBV2 with TRBJ1-1, with 9 bases fitting TRBD1. After removal of 6 bases from V and 3 bases from J, the junction contained 11 bases not matched to a gene. CDR1 is SNHLY and CDR2 is FYNNEI in the germline V gene. This CDR3 has 16 residues. The CDR3 DNA follows: TGTGCCAGCAGCGAAAACAGGGGGCGCATTGACACTGAAGCTTTCTTT. The encoded protein is CASSENRGRIDTEAFF.

The V and J genes are TRBV28 and TRBJ1-5; TRBD1 might be the D (5 bases). Germline V lookup: CDR1 MDHEN, CDR2 SYDVKM. This CDR3 has 15 amino acids. V shed 6 bases and J shed 0 bases, with 12 bases lying between them. CDR3 protein: CASSPTEYSNQPQHF. The CDR3 DNA follows: TGTGCCAGCAGCCCGACAGAATATAGCAATCAGCCCCAGCATTTT.

The chain carries TRBV24-1 and TRBJ2-5; TRBD1 is a possible D gene (5 bases). With 4 bases removed from V and 4 bases from J, the gap between germline ends came to 21 bases. The CDR3 sequence is 17 residues long. CDR1 and CDR2 from the germline V gene are KGHDR and SFDVKD. The CDR3 sequence is CATSDTLTGDQGETQYF. In nucleotides, the CDR3 is TGTGCCACCAGTGACACCCTAACAGGAGACCAGGGAGAGACCCAGTACTTC.